This passage covers 25 T cell receptor beta chains from one sample sequenced in a study of T cells in Graves' hyperthyroidism and ophthalmopathy. The investigators amplified TCR beta CDR3 regions from RNA transcripts. Carried out on the TCR CDR3, a first-round RT-PCR used the HTBI primer set. One entry per CDR3 protein, called by TCRdb with MiXCR from the multiplex PCR reads. Of a few hundred thousand distinct CDR3 sequences listed, 16% were seen once; the top ten hold less than 3.5%. The sample was blood. The receptors were sampled from a woman between 40 and 55 years old with Graves' ophthalmopathy.

The DNA for the CDR3 is TGTGCCAGCAGCTTAGGAGACCTTACCCCGCGTGAAGCTTTCTTT. As protein: CASSLGDLTPREAFF. This chain uses TRBV7-9 with TRBJ1-1; no firm D call. The CDR3 totals 15 residues. V gave up 1 base and J gave up 7 bases, with 16 bases separating them. Germline V lookup: CDR1 SEHNR, CDR2 FQNEAQ (reference sequence).

V usage is TRBV4-1 and J usage is TRBJ1-2, with D possibly matching TRBD1 (6 bases). This CDR3 region has 15 residues. V shed 2 bases and J shed 6 bases, with 16 bases lying between them. The germline V gene has CDR1 MGHRA and CDR2 YSYEKL. The CDR3 here is CASSQLVRGLDGYTF. Written as DNA, the CDR3 is TGCGCCAGCAGCCAACTAGTACGGGGGCTGGATGGCTACACCTTC.

This clonotype was seen ten or more times. The genes are TRBV29-1 and TRBJ1-2; D gene uncertain. Trimming removed 2 bases at V and 4 bases at J, with 8 bases between. Germline V gene data show CDR1 as SQVTM and CDR2 as ANQGSEA. The CDR3 covers 12 residues. CDR3 in amino acids: CSVERDTYGYTF. The CDR3 DNA follows: TGCAGCGTTGAAAGGGATACCTATGGCTACACCTTC.

Comment on this clonotype: Possible read error: a much larger clone is one base away. This chain uses TRBV10-3 with TRBJ2-5, with 7 positions matching TRBD2. Germline V gives CDR1 ENHRY, CDR2 SYGVKD. This CDR3 has 14 residues. V lost 6 bases and J lost 5; bases outside the gene matches: 9. The CDR3 bases are TGTGCCATCAGAGGGAGGGTCCTCTCGGAGACCCAGTACTTC. Translation gives CAIRGRVLSETQYF.

This clonotype was recorded many times. The rearrangement links TRBV11-3 to TRBJ1-1; D is unclear. Germline V lookup: CDR1 SGHNT, CDR2 YENEEA. Trimming left V 1 base short and J 3 bases short, with 6 bases between. CDR3 size: 13 residues. CDR3 nucleotides: TGTGCCAGCAGCTTAGTTCGAGACACTGAAGCTTTCTTT. Translated: CASSLVRDTEAFF.

This clonotype was seen ten or more times. V usage is TRBV2 and J usage is TRBJ1-2; D ambiguous. Trimming took off 3 bases at V and 2 bases at J, with 1 base between the two ends. The CDR3 extends over 11 amino acids. The V gene's germline CDR1 is SNHLY and CDR2 FYNNEI. CDR3 in amino acids: CASSDNYGYTF. The CDR3 DNA follows: TGTGCCAGCAGTGACAACTATGGCTACACCTTC.

The chain is built from TRBV6-1 and TRBJ1-5, with 7 positions matching TRBD1. V was pared by 6 bases and J by 4 bases, with 6 bases of the junction left unmatched. There are 14 residues in the CDR3. CDR1 is MNHNS, CDR2 SASEGT, per germline. CDR3 sequence (DNA): TGTGCCAGCAGCTGGGACAGCCGTAATCAGCCCCAGCATTTT. Encoded protein: CASSWDSRNQPQHF.

This clonotype was observed many times. The chain recombines TRBV5-1 with TRBJ2-1; 11 bases are shared with TRBD2. The ends lost 0 bases at V and 8 bases at J; junction bases unmatched: 4. Germline CDR1 SGHRS, CDR2 YFSETQ. The length of the CDR3 is 15 residues. The CDR3 bases are TGCGCCAGCAGCTTGGGTAGCGGGGGGGCGGATGAGCAGTTCTTC. This gives the protein CASSLGSGGADEQFF.

V gene TRBV6-5 combines with J gene TRBJ1-5, with D unresolved. V lost 2 bases and J 7 bases, leaving 18 bases between the germline ends. CDR1 is MNHEY, CDR2 SVGAGI, per germline. CDR3 length equals 16 residues. The CDR3 coding sequence is TGTGCCAGCAGTTACGGGCCGGGCACCACCGGGCAGCCCCAGCATTTT. Residues: CASSYGPGTTGQPQHF.

This clonotype has just a few counts. V is TRBV20-1 and J is TRBJ1-6, with 9 bases aligning to TRBD1. Per germline, CDR1 DFQATT and CDR2 SNEGSKA (reference sequence). The CDR3 runs 14 residues. With 6 bases clipped from V and 5 bases from J, the junction kept 5 bases outside the gene matches. The CDR3 DNA reads as TGCAGTGCGACCGGGACAGGGAATAATTCACCCCTCCACTTT. Translation gives CSATGTGNNSPLHF.

This clonotype showed up just once. The CDR3 DNA follows: TGTGCCAGCAGTTTAGTTCTCGGACCCCAGCAGTTCTTC. It yields the protein CASSLVLGPQQFF. The genes are TRBV12-3 or TRBV12-4 and TRBJ2-1; no definite D call. The CDR3 loop spans 13 amino acids. Trimming shortened V by 1 base and J by 11 bases, and 12 bases separated the two germline ends.

This clonotype has ten or more counts. V and J are TRBV7-9 and TRBJ1-5; tentative D call: TRBD1 (5 bases). With 5 bases removed from V and 5 bases from J, the gap between germline ends came to 13 bases. CDR1 SEHNR and CDR2 FQNEAQ come from the germline V gene (reference sequence). CDR3 length: 14 residues. The CDR3 is CASSRGRVDQPQHF. CDR3 DNA: TGTGCCAGCAGCCGGGGGAGGGTGGATCAGCCCCAGCATTTT.

Concerning this clonotype itself: Without the conserved terminal phenylalanine or tryptophan, this CDR3 likely stems from a read error. The V and J genes are TRBV6-2 or TRBV6-3 and TRBJ2-7, with D unresolved. The germline V and J ends were trimmed by 1 base and 0 bases, with 7 bases remaining between them. This CDR3 is built from 14 residues. Germline V gene data show CDR1 as MNHEY and CDR2 as SVGEGT. CDR3 protein: CASSYLTPSYEQYS. The CDR3 DNA reads as TGTGCCAGCAGTTACTTGACTCCCTCCTACGAGCAGTACTCC.

This clonotype came up many times. The chain has TRBV18 and TRBJ2-1; 10 nucleotides align to TRBD1. Germline-derived CDR1 and CDR2 are KGHSH and LQKENI. The CDR3 contains 14 residues. V lost 5 bases to trimming and J lost 10 bases; unmatched junction nucleotides: 8. The CDR3, as DNA: TGTGCCAGCTCAATGGACAGGGGGATCATCGAGCAGTTCTTC. It translates to CASSMDRGIIEQFF.

This clonotype has only a few counts. The chain has TRBV11-3 and TRBJ2-2; 8 bases line up with TRBD2. The CDR3 is made up of 14 amino acids. The germline V gene encodes CDR1 SGHNT and CDR2 YENEEA. The V and J ends lost 5 bases and 7 bases, in that order; junction bases with no gene match: 6. CDR3 nucleotides: TGTGCCAGCAGCCCATCTACTAGCGGCGGGGAGCTGTTTTTT. Translating gives CASSPSTSGGELFF.

Many counts were recorded for this clonotype. V usage is TRBV30 and J usage is TRBJ1-2, with 8 nucleotides matching TRBD1. J was trimmed by 8 bases and V by 0 bases; bases with no gene match: 11. CDR3 length equals 15 residues. In germline, CDR1 is GTSNPN, CDR2 SVGIG (reference sequence). As DNA, the CDR3 is TGTGCCTGGAGTGTACACCCCGGACAGGGTGAAGGCTACACCTTC. Encoded protein: CAWSVHPGQGEGYTF.

This clonotype was seen ten or more times. The CDR3 is CAWSVKSQGDRRGYGYTF. DNA of the CDR3: TGTGCCTGGAGTGTAAAGTCTCAGGGCGACCGTCGGGGCTATGGCTACACCTTC. The rearrangement joins TRBV30 to TRBJ1-2, with D perhaps matching TRBD1 (5 bases). CDR1 is GTSNPN and CDR2 is SVGIG in the germline V gene (reference sequence). The CDR3 is 18 residues long. The V gene lost 0 bases and the J gene lost 4 bases, with 24 bases spanning the gap. Together with reference TRBV30 and TRBJ1-2, the CDR3 gives the full variable domain: SQTIHQWPATLVQPVGSPLSLECTVEGTSNPNLYWYRQAAGRGLQLLFYSVGIGQISSEVPQNLSASRPQDRQFILSSKKLLLSDSGFYLCAWSVKSQGDRRGYGYTFGSGTRLTVV.

The chain employs TRBV7-3 and TRBJ1-1, with D possibly being TRBD1 (5 bases). The germline V gene encodes CDR1 SGHTA and CDR2 FQGTGA. This CDR3 contains 14 residues. V shed 3 bases and J shed 3 bases, with 11 bases lying between them. CDR3 DNA sequence: TGTGCCAGCAGCTTTCAGGGACTGGACACTGAAGCTTTCTTT. It is translated as CASSFQGLDTEAFF.

This clonotype was recorded only once. V gene TRBV19 combines with J gene TRBJ2-1; 14 bases are shared with TRBD2. The CDR3 loop spans 17 amino acids. The J segment lost 7 bases and the V segment lost 1 base, leaving 6 bases of the junction unmatched. Germline values: CDR1 LNHDA, CDR2 SQIVND (reference sequence). The CDR3 reads CASSIVGLAGGSNEQFF. For the CDR3, the DNA is TGTGCCAGTAGTATAGTCGGACTAGCGGGAGGTTCGAATGAGCAGTTCTTC.

With respect to this clonotype: A much larger clone is a single base away; this may be a read error. The V gene is TRBV20-1, the J gene TRBJ2-1; D possibly corresponds to TRBD2 (5 bases). There are 15 residues in the CDR3. Germline CDR1 DFQATT, CDR2 SNEGSKA (reference sequence). The CDR3 protein is CSARAPGGNRNEQVF. Written as DNA, the CDR3 is TGCAGTGCTAGAGCCCCTGGAGGTAACCGCAATGAGCAGGTCTTC.

This clonotype was counted between two and nine times. V and J are TRBV6-1 and TRBJ1-1; the D is unclear. The V end lost 4 bases, the J end lost 1 base, and 13 bases lay between the germline ends. This CDR3 contains 15 residues. Germline values: CDR1 MNHNS, CDR2 SASEGT. The DNA for the CDR3 is TGTGCCAGCAGTGTCCTAGTGACAAAGAACACTGAAGCTTTCTTT. This gives the protein CASSVLVTKNTEAFF.

This clonotype was seen at least ten times. The chain combines TRBV15 with TRBJ1-2; D gene ambiguous. This CDR3 has 14 amino acids. V was clipped by 3 bases and J by 6 bases, with 14 bases between them. Germline CDR1 reads LNHNV; CDR2 reads YYDKDF (reference sequence). The CDR3, as DNA: TGTGCCACCAGCAGGGGCCCGAATAAGAATGGCTACACCTTC. It yields the protein CATSRGPNKNGYTF. Full variable domain (remainder filled in from reference TRBV15 and TRBJ1-2): DAMVIQNPRYQVTQFGKPVTLSCSQTLNHNVMYWYQQKSSQAPKLLFHYYDKDFNNEADTPDNFQSRRPNTSFCFLDIRSPGLGDTAMYLCATSRGPNKNGYTFGSGTRLTVV.

V and J are TRBV6-2 or TRBV6-3 and TRBJ1-1, with unresolved D. The CDR3 is made up of 16 amino acids. Trimming pared 2 bases from V and 0 bases from J, leaving 13 bases between. Germline lookup yields CDR1 MNHEY and CDR2 SVGEGT. This CDR3 is CASSYGVYSMNTEAFF. The CDR3 DNA sequence: TGTGCCAGCAGTTACGGGGTATACAGCATGAACACTGAAGCTTTCTTT.

A word on this clonotype: One base away lies a much larger clone, so this may be a sequencing read error. The rearrangement joins TRBV28 to TRBJ2-3; the match to TRBD1 covers 7 bases. There are 15 residues in the CDR3. Germline values: CDR1 MDHEN, CDR2 SYDVKM. J was trimmed by 2 bases and V by 8 bases; bases with no gene match: 10. This chain's CDR3 is CASGSYRGITDTQYF. CDR3 nucleotides: TGTGCCAGCGGGTCCTACAGGGGAATCACAGATACGCAGTATTTT.

V is TRBV7-8 and J is TRBJ1-5, with D possibly matching TRBD1 (6 bases). V gave up 5 bases and J gave up 7 bases, with 12 bases separating them. The CDR3 covers 13 residues. CDR1 and CDR2 (germline): SGHVS, FQNEAQ. The chain's CDR3 is CASSGGGRQPQHF. CDR3 bases: TGTGCCAGCAGCGGCGGGGGGCGGCAGCCCCAGCATTTT.